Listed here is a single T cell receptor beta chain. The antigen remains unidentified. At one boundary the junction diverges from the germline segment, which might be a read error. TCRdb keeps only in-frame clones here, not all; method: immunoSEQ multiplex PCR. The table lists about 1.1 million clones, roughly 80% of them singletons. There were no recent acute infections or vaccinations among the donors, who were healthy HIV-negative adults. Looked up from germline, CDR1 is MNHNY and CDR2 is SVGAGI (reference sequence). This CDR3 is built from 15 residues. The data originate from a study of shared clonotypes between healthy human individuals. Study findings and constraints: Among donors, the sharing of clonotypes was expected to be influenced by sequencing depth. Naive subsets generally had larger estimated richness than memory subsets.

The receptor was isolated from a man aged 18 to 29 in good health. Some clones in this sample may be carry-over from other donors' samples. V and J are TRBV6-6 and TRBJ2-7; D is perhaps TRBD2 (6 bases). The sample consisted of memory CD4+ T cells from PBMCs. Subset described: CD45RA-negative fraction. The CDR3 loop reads CAISEPRGLSYEQYF. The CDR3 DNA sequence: TGTGCCATCAGTGAGCCGCGGGGTCTATCCTACGAGCAGTACTTC.